The clone carrying this TCR beta chain was detected once. TCRdb keeps only in-frame clones here, not all; method: immunoSEQ multiplex PCR. The data contain roughly 100,000 clones, 70% to 90% of them seen just once; the ten biggest clones take up roughly 14%. This CDR3 has 14 amino acids. The germline V gene encodes CDR1 MGHDK and CDR2 SYGVNS. Deletions cut 2 bases from V and 6 bases from J, with 10 bases between. This specimen belongs to a study of control samples from healthy donors and cancer patients. The sample consisted of blood. This receptor was identified in a young man in good health. V and J are TRBV25-1 and TRBJ1-4; possibly TRBD1 for D (6 bases). The CDR3 reads CASSEAGGDEKLFF. CDR3 in DNA: TGTGCCAGCAGTGAAGCTGGGGGCGATGAAAAACTGTTTTTT.